This T cell receptor beta chain is drawn from a study of T cells after posttransplantation cyclophosphamide. Data came from immunoSEQ multiplex PCR; TCRdb stores just in-frame clones and leaves some out. The sample includes some 43,000 clones, none of them occurring once. This clone was seen ten or more times. Input material: PBMCs. The TCR sequence derives from a man aged 40-49 years in good health, CMV-negative, and a related stem cell transplant donor.

The chain's CDR3 is CASSTQNQPQHF. The DNA of the CDR3 is TGTGCCAGCAGTACCCAGAATCAGCCCCAGCATTTT. The chain has TRBV28 and TRBJ1-5, with no clear D. Germline lookup yields CDR1 MDHEN and CDR2 SYDVKM. The CDR3 is made up of 12 amino acids. Trimming took 5 bases from V and 4 from J, leaving 6 bases between them.